Presented here are 8 T cell receptor beta chains from one specimen sequenced in a study of shared clonotypes between healthy human individuals. It was CD45RO-negative cells, positively selected for CCR7, that made up naive CD8 cells, with terminally differentiated effector memory CD45RA+ cells excluded. TCRdb's copy holds only in-frame clones and misses some; the assay was immunoSEQ multiplex PCR. The sample yields about 2.1 million clones, approximately 92% seen once. The sample taken for sequencing was naive CD8+ T cells from PBMCs. Receptors originate from a man in his late teens or twenties in good health. Some clones in this sample may be carry-over from other donors' samples.

The chain employs TRBV9 and TRBJ1-2, with D perhaps matching TRBD1 (6 bases). There are 13 residues in the CDR3. Germline CDR1 SGDLS, CDR2 YYNGEE. Trimming stripped 4 bases from V and 7 bases from J, with 14 bases between. DNA of the CDR3: TGTGCCAGCAGCTCCAACAGGGCCCGTGGCTACACCTTC. It is translated as CASSSNRARGYTF.

The chain couples TRBV21-1 to TRBJ2-7; no check of the table's D call, TRBD2, against the DNA was made. TRBV21-1 is a pseudogene segment. The CDR3 runs to 13 residues. The CDR3 loop reads CASSKGRKDEQYF. DNA of the CDR3: TGTGCCAGCAGCAAAGGGAGGAAGGACGAGCAGTACTTC.

The genes are TRBV27 and TRBJ2-3; D not certain. CDR3 length equals 12 residues. V was clipped by 3 bases and J by 5 bases, with 6 bases between them. The germline V gene has CDR1 MNHEY and CDR2 SMNVEV (reference sequence). CDR3 sequence: CASSFLKDTQYF. The CDR3, as DNA: TGTGCCAGCAGTTTCCTAAAAGATACGCAGTATTTT.

This chain uses TRBV29-1 with TRBJ2-1, with TRBD2 identical over 13 bases. The CDR3 sequence is 15 residues long. With V trimmed by 0 bases and J by 8 bases, 4 bases remained unmatched. Germline values: CDR1 SQVTM, CDR2 ANQGSEA. The CDR3 DNA sequence: TGCAGCGTTGAAGAGACTAGCGGGAGGATCGATGAGCAGTTCTTC. Amino acid sequence: CSVEETSGRIDEQFF.

The chain joins TRBV15 to TRBJ2-7, with 8 bases identical to TRBD1. The CDR3 sequence is 16 residues long. Germline V gives CDR1 LNHNV, CDR2 YYDKDF (reference sequence). Trimming removed 3 bases from V and 5 bases from J; junction bases left unmatched: 12. The CDR3 DNA reads as TGTGCCACCAGCAGGAGGGTGGACAGGGACAAGAACGAGCAGTACTTC. Encoded protein: CATSRRVDRDKNEQYF.

V and J are TRBV28 and TRBJ2-3; 7 bases agree with TRBD2. Germline V gene data show CDR1 as MDHEN and CDR2 as SYDVKM. The CDR3 runs 15 residues. Unmatched junction bases numbered 5, after V lost 1 base and J lost 4 bases. This CDR3 is CASSLFATSSDTQYF. The CDR3 DNA sequence: TGTGCCAGCAGTTTATTCGCGACTAGCTCAGATACGCAGTATTTT.

This chain links TRBV5-6 with TRBJ1-2, with D hard to call. The germline CDR1 and CDR2 sequences are SGHDT and YYEEEE. The length of the CDR3 is 14 residues. V lost 4 bases and J 3 bases, leaving 13 bases between the germline ends. CDR3 DNA sequence: TGTGCCAGCAGCCCGCGACGGCAGTACTATGGCTACACCTTC. Residues: CASSPRRQYYGYTF. The whole variable domain, filled in from reference TRBV5-6 and TRBJ1-2, reads DAGVTQSPTHLIKTRGQQVTLRCSPKSGHDTVSWYQQALGQGPQFIFQYYEEEERQRGNFPDRFSGHQFPNYSSELNVNALLLGDSALYLCASSPRRQYYGYTFGSGTRLTVV.

V usage is TRBV7-9 and J usage is TRBJ2-2; 10 nucleotides align to TRBD2. The J segment lost 3 bases and the V segment lost 4 bases, leaving 5 bases of the junction unmatched. CDR3 length: 16 residues. CDR1 SEHNR and CDR2 FQNEAQ come from the germline V gene (reference sequence). CDR3 coding DNA: TGTGCCAGCAGCTCAGGACTAGCGGTAGACACCGGGGAGCTGTTTTTT. Its protein is CASSSGLAVDTGELFF.